Shown below are 2 T cell receptor beta chains from a single sample sequenced in a study of CD8+ T cells in alopecia areata. Both peripheral blood and punch biopsies of lesional scalp skin were obtained from patients who had alopecia areata. It was cDNA, reverse transcribed from extracted RNA, that served as the sequencing template. The assay was immunoSEQ multiplex PCR, and TCRdb's table has in-frame clones only and misses some. Altogether around 7,000 clones are present, approximately 65% being singletons, with the ten largest covering approximately 21%. Sample: skin, taken at week 0. Source of these receptors: a human donor with alopecia areata.

This chain links TRBV5-5 with TRBJ1-2; 9 positions match TRBD1. The CDR3 is 12 residues long. Germline assignment: CDR1 SGHKS and CDR2 YYEKEE (reference sequence). The ends lost 1 base at V and 8 bases at J; junction bases unmatched: 0. The CDR3 is CASSLTGGGYTF. The CDR3 DNA reads TGTGCCAGCAGCTTGACAGGGGGCGGCTACACCTTC.

Concerning this clone itself: At the DNA level, this CDR3 is encoded by other sequences in the same sample as well. V gene TRBV7-9 combines with J gene TRBJ2-7, with D perhaps being TRBD1 or TRBD2 (5 bases each). The CDR3 length is 13 residues. Germline values: CDR1 SEHNR, CDR2 FQNEAQ (reference sequence). Trimming shortened V by 5 bases and J by 4 bases, and 12 bases separated the two germline ends. This CDR3 reads CASSPGPNYEQYF. The CDR3 nucleotides are TGTGCCAGCAGCCCGGGGCCGAATTACGAGCAGTACTTC.